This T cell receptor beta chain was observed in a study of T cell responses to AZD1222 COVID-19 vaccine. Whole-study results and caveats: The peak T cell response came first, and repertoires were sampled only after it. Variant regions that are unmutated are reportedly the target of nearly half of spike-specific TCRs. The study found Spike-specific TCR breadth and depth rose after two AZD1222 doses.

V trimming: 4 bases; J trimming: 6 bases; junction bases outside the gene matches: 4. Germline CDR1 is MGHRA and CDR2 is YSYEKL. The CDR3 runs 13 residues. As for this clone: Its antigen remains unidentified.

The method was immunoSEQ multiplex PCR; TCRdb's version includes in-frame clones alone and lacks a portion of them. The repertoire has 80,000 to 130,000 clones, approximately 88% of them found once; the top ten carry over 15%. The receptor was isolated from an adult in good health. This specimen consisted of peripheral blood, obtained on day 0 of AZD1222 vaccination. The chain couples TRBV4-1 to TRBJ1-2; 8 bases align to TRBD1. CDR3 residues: CASSPRGQDGYTF. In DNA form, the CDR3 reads TGCGCCAGCAGCCCCAGGGGGCAGGATGGCTACACCTTC.